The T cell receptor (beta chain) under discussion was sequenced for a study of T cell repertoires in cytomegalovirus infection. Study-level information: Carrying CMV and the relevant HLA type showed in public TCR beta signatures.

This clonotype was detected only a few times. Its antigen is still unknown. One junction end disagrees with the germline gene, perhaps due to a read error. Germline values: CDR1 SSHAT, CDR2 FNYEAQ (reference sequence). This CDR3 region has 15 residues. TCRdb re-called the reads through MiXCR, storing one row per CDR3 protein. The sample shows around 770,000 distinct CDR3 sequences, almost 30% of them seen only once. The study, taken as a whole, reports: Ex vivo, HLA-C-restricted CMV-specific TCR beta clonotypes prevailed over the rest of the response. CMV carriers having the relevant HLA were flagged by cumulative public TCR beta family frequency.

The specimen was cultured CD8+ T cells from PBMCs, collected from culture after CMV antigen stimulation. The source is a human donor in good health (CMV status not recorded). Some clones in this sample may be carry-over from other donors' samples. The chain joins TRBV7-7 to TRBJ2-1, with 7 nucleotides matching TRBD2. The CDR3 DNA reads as TGTGCTAGCAGCTTGGGAGCGGGGCGGAGCGGGGAGCAGTTCTTC. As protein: CASSLGAGRSGEQFF.